Listed below are T cell receptor beta chains from one sample, sequenced in a study of shared clonotypes between healthy human individuals. TCRdb keeps only in-frame clones here, not all; method: immunoSEQ multiplex PCR. This table has roughly 2,000,000 clones, roughly 95% appearing once. The sequencing sample was made of naive CD8+ T cells sorted from blood. These receptors originate from a man between 18 and 29 years old in good health. CDR3s include the opening cysteine and the closing phenylalanine or tryptophan. The order of the fields is V gene, J gene, clone size, D gene, CDR3 DNA, CDR3 protein. A D gene is named only where the DNA matches it firmly. Rows may omit the clone size; those that give it use once, few, many or a size class.

TRBV29-1	TRBJ2-1	-	-	TGCAGCGTTGAACCGGGGTTTGGTGGTGATGAGCAGTTCTTC	CSVEPGFGGDEQFF
TRBV6-1	TRBJ2-1	-	TRBD1	TGTGCCAGCCGGGACAGGGGAGACAATGAGCAGTTCTTC	CASRDRGDNEQFF
TRBV7-8	TRBJ2-7	-	-	TGTGCCAGCAGCTCGGACGTATCCTACGAGCAGTACTTC	CASSSDVSYEQYF
TRBV2	TRBJ2-7	-	-	TGTGCCAGCAGTGAAATCGGTGACGAGCAGTACTTC	CASSEIGDEQYF
TRBV6-5	TRBJ2-5	-	TRBD1	TGTGCCAGCTCCCTGGGACAGGTGGAGCCCCAGTACTTC	CASSLGQVEPQYF
TRBV27	TRBJ2-7	-	TRBD1	TGTGCCAGCAGTCCCAGAGAGGGGGCTTTCGACGAGCAGTACTTC	CASSPREGAFDEQYF
TRBV11-2	TRBJ2-7	-	TRBD1	TGTGCCAGCAGCTTAGATAGGAGACAGGGGGCCTACGAGCAGTACTTC	CASSLDRRQGAYEQYF
TRBV5-1	TRBJ2-3	once	-	TGCGCCAGCAGCTCCAGGGGAGGGACAGATACGCAGTATTTT	CASSSRGGTDTQYF
TRBV7-7	TRBJ1-3	once	-	TGTGCTAGCAGCTACGGAGGCCCTAGCTCTGGAAACACCATATATTTT	CASSYGGPSSGNTIYF
TRBV6-1	TRBJ2-2	once	-	TGTGCCAGCATTCTCCAGGGAGGCACCGGGGAGCTGTTTTTT	CASILQGGTGELFF
TRBV30	TRBJ1-2	-	-	TGTGCCTGGAGTCGGAACTATGGCTACACCTTC	CAWSRNYGYTF
TRBV2	TRBJ2-7	-	-	TGTGCCAGCAGTGATAGCCTCGCTCGTTACGAGCAGTACTTC	CASSDSLARYEQYF
TRBV30	TRBJ1-1	-	-	TGTGCCTGGAGTGTCGGAAGCACTGAAGCTTTCTTT	CAWSVGSTEAFF
TRBV7-9	TRBJ2-7	-	-	TGTGCCAGCAGCTTAACAGAAACCTACGAGCAGTACTTC	CASSLTETYEQYF
TRBV7-9	TRBJ2-2	-	TRBD2	TGTGCCAGCAGCCCCGTGGCTAGCGGGGTGAACACCGGGGAGCTGTTTTTT	CASSPVASGVNTGELFF
TRBV6-1	TRBJ1-2	once	-	TGTGCCAGCAGTGGAGACTATGGCTACACCTTC	CASSGDYGYTF
TRBV11-1	TRBJ2-5	-	TRBD2	TGTGCCAGCAGCAACGCACCCGGACTAGCGGGGGGAGAGACCCAGTACTTC	CASSNAPGLAGGETQYF